This entry lists 17 T cell receptor beta chains sequenced from one sample in a study of T cells in Graves' hyperthyroidism and ophthalmopathy. It was RNA transcripts that yielded the amplified TCR beta CDR3 regions. TCR CDR3 underwent first-round RT-PCR with the HTBI primer set. In TCRdb, the multiplex PCR reads were re-called with MiXCR into one record per CDR3 protein. The sample includes roughly 710,000 distinct CDR3 sequences, approximately 36% of them seen just once. Source material: blood. The receptor source for this set is a woman aged 40 to 55 with Graves' hyperthyroidism.

Comments on this clonotype: A read error may explain this, as a much larger clone is one base away. This sequence joins TRBV6-6 and TRBJ1-5, with a weak D call TRBD1 (6 bases). This CDR3 has 14 residues. From germline, CDR1 is MNHNY and CDR2 SVGAGI (reference sequence). Trimming pared 5 bases from V and 3 bases from J, leaving 11 bases between. DNA for the CDR3: TGTGCCAGCAGTGAACAGGGTTACAATCAGCCCCAGCATTTT. Translating it yields CASSEQGYNQPQHF.

A word on this clonotype: A junction end diverges from the germline sequence, so it may reflect a read error. The rearrangement joins TRBV10-3 to TRBJ1-3; D perhaps matches TRBD1 (5 bases). In germline, CDR1 is ENHRY, CDR2 SYGVKD. The CDR3 spans 15 residues. CDR3 nucleotides: TGTGCCAGCAGTTTGGTCAGGGACTCAGGAAACACCATATATTTT. Translated: CASSLVRDSGNTIYF.

This clonotype was detected only a few times. J is TRBJ1-4 and V is TRBV10-2, with 7 bases that match TRBD1. Trimming removed 6 bases from V and 3 bases from J; junction bases left unmatched: 7. The CDR3 extends over 15 amino acids. Germline CDR1 and CDR2: WSHSY and SAAADI. CDR3 coding DNA: TGCGCCAGCAGAGCAAAGGGGGCGTCTAATGAAAAACTGTTTTTT. This codes for CASRAKGASNEKLFF.

This clonotype occurred once. One end of the junction fails to match germline, which may point to a read error. The V call is TRBV7-9, the J call TRBJ2-5; TRBD2 is a possible D gene (6 bases). Germline-derived CDR1 and CDR2 are SEHNR and FQNEAQ (reference sequence). The CDR3 loop spans 14 amino acids. This CDR3 is CASSQLLPWGAQYF. CDR3 nucleotide sequence: TGCGCCAGCAGCCAACTTCTCCCCTGGGGGGCCCAGTACTTC. The variable domain in full, with the rest retrieved from reference TRBV7-9 and TRBJ2-5, is DTGVSQNPRHKITKRGQNVTFRCDPISEHNRLYWYRQTLGQGPEFLTYFQNEAQLEKSRLLSDRFSAERPKGSFSTLEIQRTEQGDSAMYLCASSQLLPWGAQYFGPGTRLLVL.

The CDR3 bases are TGTGCCAGCACAGAACTCAACTATGGCTACACCTTC. This encodes CASTELNYGYTF. The chain joins TRBV12-3 or TRBV12-4 to TRBJ1-2; no reliable D call. The ends were cut back, 7 bases at V and 2 bases at J, with 8 bases in the middle. The CDR3 has 12 residues.

This clonotype occurred many times. The V and J genes are TRBV7-6 and TRBJ2-5; either TRBD1 or TRBD2 may supply D (5 bases each). This CDR3 region has 14 residues. V was trimmed by 5 bases and J by 4 bases, leaving 14 bases between them. CDR1 and CDR2 from the germline V gene are SGHVS and FNYEAQ. CDR3 nucleotide sequence: TGTGCCAGCAGCCCGGGACCACTCTCAGAGACCCAGTACTTC. It is translated as CASSPGPLSETQYF. Combining the CDR3 with reference TRBV7-6 and TRBJ2-5 gives the whole variable domain GAGVSQSPRYKVTKRGQDVALRCDPISGHVSLYWYRQALGQGPEFLTYFNYEAQQDKSGLPNDRFSAERPEGSISTLTIQRTEQRDSAMYRCASSPGPLSETQYFGPGTRLLVL.

The chain uses TRBV2 and TRBJ2-3; D gene uncertain. From germline, CDR1 is SNHLY and CDR2 FYNNEI. V dropped 6 bases and J dropped 8 bases, with 12 bases sitting between them. There are 12 residues in the CDR3. The CDR3 is CASSTTDRTQYF. CDR3 in DNA: TGTGCCAGCAGCACAACAGACCGTACGCAGTATTTT.

This clonotype was seen at least ten times. The gene calls are TRBV2 and TRBJ1-3; 7 nucleotides line up with TRBD1. Germline CDR1 and CDR2: SNHLY and FYNNEI. The ends lost 3 bases at V and 4 bases at J; junction bases unmatched: 3. CDR3 size: 14 residues. CDR3 nucleotide sequence: TGTGCCAGCAGTGACGACAGGGAGGGAAACACCATATATTTT. Translating it yields CASSDDREGNTIYF.

The rearrangement uses TRBV6-6 and TRBJ2-7; 9 bases map to TRBD2. The V gene end was trimmed by 5 bases and the J gene end by 2 bases; junction bases not matched to a gene: 7. The CDR3 is made up of 15 amino acids. CDR1 is MNHNY and CDR2 is SVGAGI in the germline V gene (reference sequence). The CDR3 coding sequence is TGTGCCAGCAGTGAGGGAGCGGGAGGTACCTACGAGCAGTACTTC. Translation: CASSEGAGGTYEQYF.

This clonotype was detected many times. The rearrangement joins TRBV7-2 to TRBJ2-7; D uncertain. In germline, CDR1 is SGHTA, CDR2 FQGNSA. The CDR3 extends over 14 amino acids. Trimming removed 1 base at V and 2 bases at J, with 9 bases between. The CDR3 reads CASSLEMAAYEQYF. The CDR3 DNA reads as TGTGCCAGCAGCTTAGAAATGGCAGCCTACGAGCAGTACTTC.

J is TRBJ2-5 and V is TRBV10-2; 8 bases map to TRBD2. The germline V gene encodes CDR1 WSHSY and CDR2 SAAADI. CDR3 length: 15 residues. V shed 6 bases and J 3 bases; nucleotides not matched to a gene: 9. CDR3 sequence reads: CASSPYREGEETQYF. The CDR3 nucleotides read TGCGCCAGCAGCCCTTACCGGGAGGGGGAAGAGACCCAGTACTTC.

The chain has TRBV7-2 and TRBJ1-5; unclear D gene. The CDR3 contains 15 residues. Germline CDR1 is SGHTA and CDR2 is FQGNSA. V was pared by 4 bases and J by 3 bases, with 13 bases between. This chain's CDR3 is CASSWKTIFNQPQHF. The CDR3 bases are TGTGCCAGCAGCTGGAAGACTATCTTCAATCAGCCCCAGCATTTT.

This clonotype occurred many times. This chain uses TRBV19 with TRBJ2-7; 8 nucleotides match TRBD2. In germline, CDR1 is LNHDA, CDR2 SQIVND (reference sequence). J was trimmed by 0 bases and V by 5 bases; bases with no gene match: 6. The CDR3 totals 15 residues. This CDR3 reads CASSGAGGSSYEQYF. The CDR3 nucleotides are TGTGCCAGTAGTGGCGCGGGGGGAAGCTCCTACGAGCAGTACTTC.

The chain uses TRBV10-3 and TRBJ2-3; a weak D match, TRBD1 (6 bases). Trimming stripped 3 bases from V and 4 bases from J, with 8 bases between. Germline V lookup: CDR1 ENHRY, CDR2 SYGVKD. CDR3 length: 13 amino acids. CDR3 amino acids: CAISEGGPDTQYF. CDR3 sequence (DNA): TGTGCCATCAGTGAAGGGGGTCCAGATACGCAGTATTTT.

This clonotype was counted many times. The chain employs TRBV9 and TRBJ1-3; D remains unclear. The CDR3 is 14 residues long. The germline V gene has CDR1 SGDLS and CDR2 YYNGEE. V gave up 3 bases and J gave up 0 bases, with 7 bases separating them. CDR3 coding DNA: TGTGCCAGCAGCGGGGCGGACTCTGGAAACACCATATATTTT. This translates into CASSGADSGNTIYF.

This chain uses TRBV28 with TRBJ1-2; maybe TRBD1 (5 bases). Trimming shortened V by 4 bases and J by 0 bases, and 15 bases separated the two germline ends. CDR1 MDHEN and CDR2 SYDVKM come from the germline V gene. This CDR3 contains 16 residues. The CDR3 reads CASSSRDGHPNYGYTF. Here the CDR3 DNA reads TGTGCCAGCAGTTCCAGGGACGGGCACCCTAACTATGGCTACACCTTC.

As for this clonotype: Without the conserved terminal phenylalanine or tryptophan, this CDR3 likely stems from a read error. The chain is built from TRBV14 and TRBJ1-1; D gene uncertain. V shed 0 bases and J shed 4 bases, with 15 bases lying between them. Per the germline V gene, CDR1 is SGHDN and CDR2 is FVKESK. The CDR3 consists of 16 residues. This CDR3 is CASSQEGVTWGTEAFL. CDR3 sequence (DNA): TGTGCCAGCAGCCAAGAAGGAGTTACGTGGGGCACTGAAGCTTTCCTT.